A selection of T cell receptor beta chains follows, all from one sample in a study of shared clonotypes between healthy human individuals. Measured with immunoSEQ multiplex PCR; TCRdb has only the in-frame clones, and not every one. The table lists approximately 1,500,000 clones, 98% of them singletons. The specimen was naive CD4+ T cells sorted from blood. Source of these receptors: a man aged 25-40 years in good health. The CDR3 runs from the conserved cysteine through the conserved F or W. The D gene is left open where the match is weak. The size entry is marked missing in some rows and otherwise reads once, few, many or a size class.

TRBD1	TRBV5-1	14	-	TRBJ2-5	TGCGCCAGCAGCTTGGGACAGGGTAGAGAGACCCAGTACTTC	CASSLGQGRETQYF
TRBD1	TRBV9	16	-	TRBJ1-1	TGTGCCAGCAGCGTAGGGGTTGAGGGGGCGCGTACTGAAGCTTTCTTT	CASSVGVEGARTEAFF
-	TRBV2	13	-	TRBJ1-5	TGTGCCAGCAGCCTCTCGAGCAATCAGCCCCAGCATTTT	CASSLSSNQPQHF
-	TRBV18	12	-	TRBJ2-7	TGTGCCAGCTCACCCACAGGCTACGAGCAGTACTTC	CASSPTGYEQYF
-	TRBV5-4	15	-	TRBJ1-1	TGTGCCAGCAGCTTGCTGGGAATTGGGAACACTGAAGCTTTCTTT	CASSLLGIGNTEAFF
-	TRBV15	13	-	TRBJ2-7	TGTGCCACCAGCAGGACTGACCCCTACGAGCAGTACTTC	CATSRTDPYEQYF
-	TRBV5-4	17	-	TRBJ2-1	TGTGCCAGCAGCTTGGCCAGCGGGGACAGCTCCTACAATGAGCAGTTCTTC	CASSLASGDSSYNEQFF
-	TRBV5-1	14	-	TRBJ1-1	TGCGCCAGCAGCCTGACAGATTTGAACACTGAAGCTTTCTTT	CASSLTDLNTEAFF
-	TRBV30	13	-	TRBJ2-7	TGTGCCTGGTTACCCAGGCTAGCCTACGAGCAGTACTTC	CAWLPRLAYEQYF
-	TRBV7-3	13	-	TRBJ1-1	TGTGCCAGCAGCGTGGACAAGAACACTGAAGCTTTCTTT	CASSVDKNTEAFF
-	TRBV28	15	-	TRBJ2-3	TGTGCCAGCAGCCCGCGGGATATCGGCACAGATACGCAGTATTTT	CASSPRDIGTDTQYF
-	TRBV6-1	13	-	TRBJ1-5	TGTGCCGGAGGAGGGACTGGCAATCAGCCCCAGCATTTT	CAGGGTGNQPQHF
-	TRBV6-1	17	-	TRBJ2-3	TGTGCCAGCAGTGAAGCGGGGGCGGGAGCTAGCACAGATACGCAGTATTTT	CASSEAGAGASTDTQYF
-	TRBV6-1	14	once	TRBJ2-2	TGTGCCAGCTCCCCCAGCTTAAGCACCGGGGAGCTGTTTTTT	CASSPSLSTGELFF
-	TRBV5-1	13	-	TRBJ2-2	TGCGCCAGCAGCGCCGAGGACACCGGGGAGCTGTTTTTT	CASSAEDTGELFF
-	TRBV5-1	15	-	TRBJ2-2	TGCGCCAGCCCCAGTAACCCTATCAACACCGGGGAGCTGTTTTTT	CASPSNPINTGELFF
TRBD2	TRBV2	15	-	TRBJ2-7	TGTGCCAGCAGTGTCTCGTCGGGAGGGCCCTACGAGCAGTACTTC	CASSVSSGGPYEQYF